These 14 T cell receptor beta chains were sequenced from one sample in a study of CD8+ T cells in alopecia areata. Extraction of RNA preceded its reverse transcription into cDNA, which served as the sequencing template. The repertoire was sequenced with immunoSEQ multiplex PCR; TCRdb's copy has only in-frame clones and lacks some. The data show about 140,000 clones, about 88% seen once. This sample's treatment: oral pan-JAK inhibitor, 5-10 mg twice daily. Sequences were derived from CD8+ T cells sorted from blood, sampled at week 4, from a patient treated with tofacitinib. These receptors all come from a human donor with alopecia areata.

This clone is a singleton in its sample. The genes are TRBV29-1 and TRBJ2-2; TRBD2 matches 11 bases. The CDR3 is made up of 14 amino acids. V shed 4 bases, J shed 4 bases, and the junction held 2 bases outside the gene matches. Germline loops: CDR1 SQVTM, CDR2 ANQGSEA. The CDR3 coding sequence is TGCAGCGTTGGACTAGCGGGAATCACCGGGGAGCTGTTTTTT. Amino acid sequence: CSVGLAGITGELFF.

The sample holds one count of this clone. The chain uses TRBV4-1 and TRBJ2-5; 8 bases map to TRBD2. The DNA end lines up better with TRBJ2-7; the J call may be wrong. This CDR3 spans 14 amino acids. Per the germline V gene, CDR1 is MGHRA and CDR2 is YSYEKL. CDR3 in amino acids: CASSRTGGPYEQYF. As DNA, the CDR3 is TGCGCCAGCAGCCGAACGGGAGGGCCGTACGAGCAGTACTTC.

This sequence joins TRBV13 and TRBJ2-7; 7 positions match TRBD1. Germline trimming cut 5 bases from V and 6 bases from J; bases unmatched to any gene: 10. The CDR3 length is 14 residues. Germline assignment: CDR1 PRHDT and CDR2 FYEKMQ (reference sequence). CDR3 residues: CASSRQGEVGEQYF. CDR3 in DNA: TGTGCCAGCAGCCGACAGGGAGAGGTGGGCGAGCAGTACTTC.

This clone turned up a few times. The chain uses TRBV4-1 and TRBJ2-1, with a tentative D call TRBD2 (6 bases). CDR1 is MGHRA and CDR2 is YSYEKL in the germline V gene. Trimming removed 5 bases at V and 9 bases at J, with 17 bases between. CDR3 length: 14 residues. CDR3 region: CASSLAGLGGEQFF. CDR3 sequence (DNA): TGCGCCAGCAGCTTGGCGGGGTTGGGCGGTGAGCAGTTCTTC.

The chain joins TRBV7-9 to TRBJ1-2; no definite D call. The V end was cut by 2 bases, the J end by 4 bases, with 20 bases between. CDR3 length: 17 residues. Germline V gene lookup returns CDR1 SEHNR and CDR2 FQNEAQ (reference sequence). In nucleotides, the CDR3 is TGTGCCAGCAGCTTATTCCCTTTACTTGAGTCAAGCTATGGCTACACCTTC. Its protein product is CASSLFPLLESSYGYTF.

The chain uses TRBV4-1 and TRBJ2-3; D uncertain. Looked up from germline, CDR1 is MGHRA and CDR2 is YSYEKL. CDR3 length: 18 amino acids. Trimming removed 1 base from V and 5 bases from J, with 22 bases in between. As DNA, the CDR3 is TGCGCCAGCAGCCAAGCTCTGGCGGAGAGCCTGTGGGGAGATACGCAGTATTTT. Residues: CASSQALAESLWGDTQYF.

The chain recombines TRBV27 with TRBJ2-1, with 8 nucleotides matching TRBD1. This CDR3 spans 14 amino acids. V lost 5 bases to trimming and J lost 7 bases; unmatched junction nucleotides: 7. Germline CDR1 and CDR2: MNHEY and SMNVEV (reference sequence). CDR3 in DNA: TGTGCCAGCAGTCTCCGGACAGGGTGGAATGAGCAGTTCTTC. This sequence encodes CASSLRTGWNEQFF.

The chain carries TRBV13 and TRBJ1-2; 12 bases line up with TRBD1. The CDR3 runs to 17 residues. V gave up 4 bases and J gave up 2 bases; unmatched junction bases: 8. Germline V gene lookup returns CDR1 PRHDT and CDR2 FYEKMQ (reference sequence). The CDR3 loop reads CASSSPTGTGGNYGYTF. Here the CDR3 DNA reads TGTGCCAGCAGCTCTCCCACCGGGACAGGGGGCAACTATGGCTACACCTTC.

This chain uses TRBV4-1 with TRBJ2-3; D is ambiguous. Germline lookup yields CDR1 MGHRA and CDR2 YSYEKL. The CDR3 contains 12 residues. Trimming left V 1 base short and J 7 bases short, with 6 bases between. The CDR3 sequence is CASSQGVNTQYF. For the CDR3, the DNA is TGCGCCAGCAGCCAAGGGGTGAATACGCAGTATTTT.

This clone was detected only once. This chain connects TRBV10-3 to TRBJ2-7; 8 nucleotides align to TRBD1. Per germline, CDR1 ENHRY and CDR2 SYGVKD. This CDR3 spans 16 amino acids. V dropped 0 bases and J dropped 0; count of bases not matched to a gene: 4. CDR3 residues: CAISESTGVSSYEQYF. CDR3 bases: TGTGCCATCAGTGAGTCGACAGGGGTCAGCTCCTACGAGCAGTACTTC.

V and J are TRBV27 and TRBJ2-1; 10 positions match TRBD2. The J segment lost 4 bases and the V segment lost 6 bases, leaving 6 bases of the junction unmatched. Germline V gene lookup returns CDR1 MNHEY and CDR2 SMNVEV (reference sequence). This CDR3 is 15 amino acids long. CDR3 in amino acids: CASSVAGGPYNEQFF. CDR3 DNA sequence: TGTGCCAGCAGCGTAGCGGGGGGCCCTTACAATGAGCAGTTCTTC.

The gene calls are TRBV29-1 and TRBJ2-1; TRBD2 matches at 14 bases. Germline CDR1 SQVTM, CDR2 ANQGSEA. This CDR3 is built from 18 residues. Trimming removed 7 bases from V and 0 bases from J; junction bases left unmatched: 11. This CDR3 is CSATGLAGGSSSYNEQFF. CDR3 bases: TGCAGCGCTACCGGACTAGCGGGAGGATCCAGCTCCTACAATGAGCAGTTCTTC.

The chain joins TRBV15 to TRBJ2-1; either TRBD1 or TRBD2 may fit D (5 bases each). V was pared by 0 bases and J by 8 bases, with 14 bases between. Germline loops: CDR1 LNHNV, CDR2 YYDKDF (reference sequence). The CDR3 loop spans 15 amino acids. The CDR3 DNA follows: TGTGCCACCAGCAGAGAGTGGGGGATACGGGATGAGCAGTTCTTC. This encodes CATSREWGIRDEQFF.

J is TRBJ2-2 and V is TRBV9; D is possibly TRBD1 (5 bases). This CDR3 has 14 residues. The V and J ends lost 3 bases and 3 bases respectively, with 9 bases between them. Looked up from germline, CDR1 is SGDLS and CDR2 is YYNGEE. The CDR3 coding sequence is TGTGCCAGCAGCGCACGACAGTACACCGGGGAGCTGTTTTTT. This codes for CASSARQYTGELFF.